The present T cell receptor (beta chain) was sequenced within a study of T cells in Graves' hyperthyroidism and ophthalmopathy. On the study more broadly: The authors collected peripheral blood at initial diagnosis, before any treatment.

Study-wide points: Before onset, by a median of around six months, the model predicted ophthalmopathy.

V was clipped by 8 bases and J by 6 bases; unmatched bases: 3. Germline CDR1 reads LNHNV; CDR2 reads YYDKDF (reference sequence). The CDR3 length is 13 residues. TCR beta CDR3 region amplification was performed from RNA transcripts. In the first-round RT-PCR of the TCR CDR3, the HTBI primer set was used. TCRdb re-called the multiplex PCR reads with MiXCR, one entry per CDR3 protein. The sample holds 530,000 or so distinct CDR3 sequences; roughly a sixth are singletons and the top ten take 15% to 20%. This clonotype was detected a few times. Its target is not known. The clonotype originates from a woman aged 18-29 years with Graves' ophthalmopathy. The rearrangement uses TRBV15 and TRBJ2-1, with 11 bases that match TRBD2. Sequencing input: blood. The CDR3 nucleotides are TGTGCCACCTCCCTAGCGGGAGGCAATGAGCAGTTCTTC. Its protein is CATSLAGGNEQFF. Filled out from reference TRBV15 and TRBJ2-1, the complete variable domain reads DAMVIQNPRYQVTQFGKPVTLSCSQTLNHNVMYWYQQKSSQAPKLLFHYYDKDFNNEADTPDNFQSRRPNTSFCFLDIRSPGLGDTAMYLCATSLAGGNEQFFGPGTRLTVL.